This is a list of T cell receptor beta chains from one sample in a study of blood T cells in healthy people across ages. TCRdb used MiXCR to reprocess the 5' RACE reads, holding one entry per CDR3 protein. Counted here are around 780,000 distinct CDR3 sequences, roughly 25% occurring once; the ten biggest clones make up less than 3.5%. The data were also submitted as part of a second study, on T cells of mothers and their children.

Sample: blood. These receptors came from a boy younger than 18 in good health. The CDR3 runs from the conserved cysteine through the conserved F or W. The D gene is left open where the match is weak. Part of the rows lack a size; the others show once, few, many or a class for expanded clones.

size: few; J: TRBJ2-7; D: NA; V: TRBV7-9; CDR3: CASSPRLSADRDEQYF
size: NA; J: TRBJ1-2; D: TRBD1; V: TRBV6-5; CDR3: CASSSPRQGGYGYTF
size: NA; J: NA; D: NA; V: TRBV27; CDR3: CASSLSRDSYEQYF
size: once; J: TRBJ2-1; D: TRBD1; V: TRBV3-1; CDR3: CASSQTGGREQFF
size: NA; J: TRBJ2-3; D: TRBD1; V: TRBV28; CDR3: CASLTGVKDTQYF
size: NA; J: TRBJ2-5; D: NA; V: TRBV27; CDR3: CASSSGTSRTQYF
size: few; J: TRBJ1-5; D: NA; V: TRBV7-9; CDR3: CASAGDSNQPQHF
size: NA; J: TRBJ2-1; D: TRBD2; V: TRBV20-1; CDR3: CRVPGLAVRNEQFF
size: few; J: TRBJ2-1; D: NA; V: TRBV7-6; CDR3: CASSLESGHSSYNEQFF
size: few; J: TRBJ2-2; D: NA; V: TRBV12-3/TRBV12-4; CDR3: CASRLVSNTGELFF
size: NA; J: TRBJ1-3; D: NA; V: TRBV5-1; CDR3: CASTLRGRTSGNTIYF
size: NA; J: TRBJ1-3; D: NA; V: TRBV7-6; CDR3: CASSLGAGQLSGNTIYF
size: NA; J: NA; D: NA; V: TRBV5-6; CDR3: CASSLEGGQARAYEQYF
size: NA; J: TRBJ2-7; D: NA; V: TRBV6-2/TRBV6-3; CDR3: CASSSTEDWSYEQYF
size: few; J: TRBJ1-1; D: NA; V: TRBV20-1; CDR3: CSARGWGAFF
size: NA; J: TRBJ2-3; D: NA; V: TRBV11-2; CDR3: CASSLFLVETQYF
size: NA; J: TRBJ2-1; D: TRBD2; V: TRBV6-1; CDR3: CASSEVGLAGSYNEQFF